A selection of T cell receptor beta chains follows, all from one sample in a study of technical replicates of blood from a handful of donors. Libraries were prepared by immunoSEQ multiplex PCR; TCRdb keeps only in-frame clonotypes and omits some of them. The table has 50,000 to 55,000 clones, roughly 86% seen once. The sample consisted of PBMCs. The receptors derive from a human donor in good health. Some clones in this sample may be carry-over from other donors' samples. CDR3s leave out the opening cysteine and the closing phenylalanine or tryptophan. Fields, in order: clone size, V gene, CDR3 protein. Where a row states a size, it is once, few, many or the class of an expanded clone; other rows omit it.

>NA|TRBV7-9
ASSESRNTEAF
>NA|TRBV10-3
ATNRVGGRDVSSYEQY
>NA|TRBV4-2
ASSQPGPGYNEQF
>NA|TRBV6-6
ANSRGGSTDTQY
>NA|TRBV11-2
ASSGGSYNEQF
>NA|TRBV7-9
ASSSWRDGTQY
>NA|TRBV5-6
ASSLGTGAWDSPLH
>once|TRBV5-4
ASSTSDIQGTVIGYGYT
>NA|TRBV28
ATKDTVGEKLF
>NA|TRBV2
ASSGTGGVSPLH
>medium-sized|TRBV11-2
ASSPPLERSYNSPLH
>NA|TRBV7-9
ASSARRTGANTGELF
>few|TRBV2
ASSDTYSLSGANVLT
>NA|TRBV4-1
ASSQGRSADEQF
>NA|TRBV2
ASTPRTGTDYEQY
>NA|TRBV20-1
SAPGNEQF
>NA|TRBV4-3
ASSTTFGTQY
>NA|TRBV29-1
SVVISGSTDTQY
>NA|TRBV28
ASSFGKTSYGYT
>NA|TRBV5-1
ASSLGLAGLTSEQY
>once|TRBV7-2
ASSPGSGANVLT
>NA|TRBV7-2
ASSPNAGNTGELF
>NA|TRBV19
ASSIVGGFYSNQPQH
>NA|TRBV6-5
ASRQGVNNEQF
>NA|TRBV7-2
ASRPSGVYEQY
>NA|TRBV5-5
ASSLGGRWRLYGYT
>NA|TRBV6-5
ASKPTRDRNYGYT
>once|TRBV18
ASSPPSRGGTNYGYT
>NA|TRBV19
ASSIFGELNQPQH
>NA|TRBV4-2
ASRGSGGHTAGELF
>NA|TRBV5-8
ASSLGAGAVVDTQY
>few|TRBV7-9
ASSRDLLPQH
>many|TRBV4-1
ASSQYGKDYEQY
>once|TRBV11-1
ASSLEVAQGTHEQY
>NA|TRBV15
ATSARGNSNQPQH
>NA|TRBV10-3
AISEVGGRGETQY
>NA|TRBV5-1
ASSFPSGSSYNEQF
>NA|TRBV29-1
SARQGEKLF
>NA|TRBV4-1
ASSQASGVREKLF
>NA|TRBV7-2
ASSFILAGGEQY
>once|TRBV4-1
ASSRTSLSTGELF
>NA|TRBV19
ASSRRKRLTGFSYGYT
>NA|TRBV5-1
ASGLAGGETQY
>NA|TRBV4-2
ASSQETDDTGELF
>few|TRBV29-1
SVLKNTEAF
>once|TRBV4-3
ASSQDSQNNYGYT
>NA|TRBV6-5
ASSRTYGGAETQY
>NA|TRBV29-1
SVDASDWVNGYT
>NA|TRBV7-9
AGRAGGYNEQF
>NA|TRBV5-1
ASSLGQGFFEQY
>NA|TRBV13
ASSETSGGYEQY
>NA|TRBV6-6
ATATGGRNTGELF
>NA|TRBV5-1
ASSLETDIYGYT